The present T cell receptor beta chain was sequenced within a study of T cell changes during pregnancy in multiple sclerosis. Germline loops: CDR1 LNHNV, CDR2 YYDKDF (reference sequence). This CDR3 spans 18 amino acids. Germline trimming cut 3 bases from V and 3 bases from J; bases unmatched to any gene: 6. TCRdb's copy holds only in-frame clones and misses some; the assay was immunoSEQ multiplex PCR. Among 65,000 to 85,000 clones listed, over 85% were seen once. This clone was recorded once. This clonotype was sampled from a female donor with multiple sclerosis, enrolled in a pregnancy study. This specimen was CD4+ T cells from peripheral blood mononuclear cells, taken before pregnancy. The chain links TRBV15 to TRBJ2-6, with 12 bases that match TRBD1. Here the CDR3 reads CATSSRDRGQNGANVLTF. The CDR3 region has the DNA TGTGCCACCAGCAGCCGGGACAGGGGGCAGAATGGGGCCAACGTCCTGACTTTC.